Below are 26 T cell receptor beta chains sequenced from a single sample in a study of blood T cell repertoires in COVID-19. Method: immunoSEQ multiplex PCR; TCRdb's copy keeps in-frame clones and lacks some. Seen here are 200,000 to 250,000 clones, 70% to 90% observed once, and the top ten hold roughly 3.1%. Sequenced material: peripheral blood. The origin of the receptors is a man between 18 and 35 years old with active or convalescent COVID-19.

Points on this clone: Other DNA sequences within the sample encode an identical CDR3. The V call is TRBV11-1, the J call TRBJ1-1, with D perhaps matching TRBD1 (5 bases). The CDR3 contains 13 residues. V lost 3 bases, J lost 2 bases, and 7 bases lay in between. Germline values: CDR1 SGHAT, CDR2 FQDESV (reference sequence). CDR3 in DNA: TGTGCCAGCAGCTTGGGGGGAAACACTGAAGCTTTCTTT. Encoded protein: CASSLGGNTEAFF.

The chain recombines TRBV19 with TRBJ2-5; 8 nucleotides align to TRBD1. The CDR3 consists of 16 residues. Germline values: CDR1 LNHDA, CDR2 SQIVND (reference sequence). V was pared by 5 bases and J by 4 bases, with 12 bases of the junction left unmatched. The CDR3 DNA reads TGTGCCAGTAGTCCGGACAGGGCGTCTATTGGAGAGACCCAGTACTTC. This encodes CASSPDRASIGETQYF.

V and J are TRBV4-2 and TRBJ2-7; 10 nucleotides agree with TRBD2. Germline assignment: CDR1 LGHNA and CDR2 YNFKEQ. V shed 0 bases, J shed 4 bases, and the junction held 3 bases outside the gene matches. The CDR3 is 15 amino acids. CDR3 protein: CASSQEGLATYEQYF. DNA for the CDR3: TGTGCCAGCAGCCAAGAGGGACTAGCGACTTACGAGCAGTACTTC.

The chain is built from TRBV6-5 and TRBJ1-5; the D gene is possibly TRBD1 (6 bases). The CDR3 runs to 15 residues. Trimming shortened V by 0 bases and J by 6 bases, and 12 bases separated the two germline ends. Germline V gene lookup returns CDR1 MNHEY and CDR2 SVGAGI. In DNA, the CDR3 is TGTGCCAGCAGTTACTCGGCAGGGGAAGGTCAGCCCCAGCATTTT. This codes for CASSYSAGEGQPQHF.

This clone occurred a few times. The chain uses TRBV4-1 and TRBJ1-1; TRBD1 might be the D (5 bases). Germline lookup yields CDR1 MGHRA and CDR2 YSYEKL. Deletions cut 0 bases from V and 1 base from J, with 6 bases between. There are 14 residues in the CDR3. CDR3 loop: CASSQEDRNTEAFF. The CDR3 DNA is TGCGCCAGCAGCCAAGAAGACAGGAACACTGAAGCTTTCTTT.

In this sample, this clone turned up once. The chain employs TRBV9 and TRBJ1-1; D uncertain. Trimming took off 4 bases at V and 2 bases at J, with 6 bases between the two ends. Looked up from germline, CDR1 is SGDLS and CDR2 is YYNGEE. The CDR3 has 12 amino acids. The CDR3 DNA reads TGTGCCAGCAGCCGGGGAAACACTGAAGCTTTCTTT. This translates into CASSRGNTEAFF.

This clone appeared a few times. The DNA of the CDR3 is TGTGCCAGCAGGGAACAGGGGGGACTTGGTGAAGCTTTCTTT. Protein sequence: CASREQGGLGEAFF. J is TRBJ1-1 and V is TRBV7-3, with TRBD1 identical over 8 bases. In germline, CDR1 is SGHTA, CDR2 FQGTGA. This CDR3 spans 14 amino acids. J gave up 7 bases and V 6 bases, and 10 bases lay outside the gene matches.

The CDR3 sequence: CASSPGLATDTQYF. In DNA, the CDR3 is TGTGCCAGCAGCCCGGGACTAGCCACAGATACGCAGTATTTT. This chain connects TRBV7-9 to TRBJ2-3, with 9 bases that match TRBD2. Germline V gene lookup returns CDR1 SEHNR and CDR2 FQNEAQ (reference sequence). The CDR3 contains 14 residues. J gave up 2 bases and V 5 bases, and 2 bases lay outside the gene matches.

Notes on this clone: Other DNA sequences in the sample encode the same CDR3. The chain links TRBV19 to TRBJ2-7, with 7 bases that match TRBD1. The trim removed 2 bases at V and 0 bases at J, leaving 1 base unmatched. This CDR3 is 14 amino acids long. Germline V gene sequence: CDR1 LNHDA, CDR2 SQIVND (reference sequence). DNA of the CDR3: TGTGCCAGTAGTATAAGGGACAGCTCCTACGAGCAGTACTTC. This sequence encodes CASSIRDSSYEQYF.

V and J are TRBV9 and TRBJ2-7, with 7 positions matching TRBD2. Trimming at V came to 3 bases and at J to 0 bases, leaving 3 bases not matched to a gene. Germline CDR1 and CDR2: SGDLS and YYNGEE. The CDR3 is made up of 14 amino acids. CDR3 protein: CASSGGGNSYEQYF. The DNA of the CDR3 is TGTGCCAGCAGCGGGGGAGGGAACTCCTACGAGCAGTACTTC.

The V and J genes are TRBV2 and TRBJ2-7; D is uncertain. CDR3 length: 13 residues. The V end lost 2 bases, the J end lost 2 bases, and 7 bases lay between the germline ends. Germline values: CDR1 SNHLY, CDR2 FYNNEI. CDR3 nucleotide sequence: TGTGCCAGCAGTGAAAACAGTCCCTACGAGCAGTACTTC. It is translated as CASSENSPYEQYF. Variable domain in full (rest from reference TRBV2 and TRBJ2-7): EPEVTQTPSHQVTQMGQEVILRCVPISNHLYFYWYRQILGQKVEFLVSFYNNEISEKSEIFDDQFSVERPDGSNFTLKIRSTKLEDSAMYFCASSENSPYEQYFGPGTRLTVT.

This clone came up once. The V and J genes are TRBV3-1 (or the pseudogene TRBV3-2) and TRBJ2-5, with D possibly TRBD2 on 5 matching bases. CDR1 and CDR2 (germline): LGHDT, YNNKEL (reference sequence). V lost 1 base and J lost 6, with 15 bases in between. CDR3 length: 15 residues. CDR3 sequence (DNA): TGTGCCAGCAGCCAAGTGGTTCCGGGGATGAAGACCCAGTACTTC. Protein product: CASSQVVPGMKTQYF.

This chain connects TRBV3-1 (or the pseudogene TRBV3-2) to TRBJ2-7, with TRBD1 matching 8 bases. Looked up from germline, CDR1 is LGHDT and CDR2 is YNNKEL (reference sequence). With 5 bases clipped from V and 3 bases from J, the junction kept 12 bases outside the gene matches. The CDR3 totals 16 residues. The CDR3 DNA reads TGTGCCAGCAGCAGAGCTCCGGGACAGGCAGGCTACGAGCAGTACTTC. This gives the protein CASSRAPGQAGYEQYF.

V and J are TRBV6-2 or TRBV6-3 and TRBJ2-1; TRBD1 matches 8 bases. CDR1 is MNHEY, CDR2 SVGEGT, per germline. Trimming took 0 bases from V and 2 from J; bases not matched to a gene: 6. This CDR3 comprises 17 residues. DNA for the CDR3: TGTGCCAGCAGTTACTCGATGGACAGGGTGGCCTACAATGAGCAGTTCTTC. This sequence encodes CASSYSMDRVAYNEQFF.

The gene calls are TRBV19 and TRBJ1-1; TRBD1 aligns across 8 bases. Germline loops: CDR1 LNHDA, CDR2 SQIVND (reference sequence). V gave up 5 bases and J gave up 0 bases; unmatched junction bases: 8. This CDR3 is built from 16 residues. In nucleotides, the CDR3 is TGTGCCAGTAGTGAGGACAGGGAATATTTGAACACTGAAGCTTTCTTT. It yields the protein CASSEDREYLNTEAFF.

This chain links TRBV6-2 or TRBV6-3 with TRBJ1-1; 10 nucleotides line up with TRBD1. Germline lookup yields CDR1 MNHEY and CDR2 SVGEGT. V gave up 5 bases and J gave up 6 bases; unmatched junction bases: 3. CDR3 length: 13 amino acids. The CDR3 reads CASSGQGVAEAFF. The CDR3, as DNA: TGTGCCAGCAGTGGACAGGGGGTCGCTGAAGCTTTCTTT.

The genes are TRBV2 and TRBJ1-1; D is perhaps TRBD1 (6 bases). V lost 3 bases and J 7 bases, leaving 18 bases between the germline ends. The V gene's germline CDR1 is SNHLY and CDR2 FYNNEI. The CDR3 covers 15 residues. The CDR3 spells CASSETGQLGGEAFF. In nucleotides, the CDR3 is TGTGCCAGCAGTGAGACAGGACAATTGGGTGGTGAAGCTTTCTTT.

The chain recombines TRBV18 with TRBJ2-2, with D perhaps TRBD2 (5 bases). V was shortened by 4 bases and J by 0 bases, with 15 bases between the two germline ends. The CDR3 spans 17 residues. Germline loops: CDR1 KGHSH, CDR2 LQKENI. The CDR3 is CASSQSSSPPNTGELFF. CDR3 nucleotides: TGTGCCAGCTCACAGTCTAGCTCACCCCCGAACACCGGGGAGCTGTTTTTT. Full variable domain (missing parts from reference TRBV18 and TRBJ2-2): NAGVMQNPRHLVRRRGQEARLRCSPMKGHSHVYWYRQLPEEGLKFMVYLQKENIIDESGMPKERFSAEFPKEGPSILRIQQVVRGDSAAYFCASSQSSSPPNTGELFFGEGSRLTVL.

This sequence joins TRBV28 and TRBJ2-1; D not resolved. Between the trimmed V and J ends, which lost 5 bases and 8 bases, there was a span of 16 bases. From germline, CDR1 is MDHEN and CDR2 SYDVKM. CDR3 length: 14 amino acids. CDR3 sequence reads: CASSPRSLSDEQFF. Written as DNA, the CDR3 is TGTGCCAGCAGTCCCCGGTCCCTTAGTGATGAGCAGTTCTTC.

This chain connects TRBV7-9 to TRBJ2-3, with 11 bases fitting TRBD2. Unmatched junction bases numbered 15, after V lost 5 bases and J lost 5 bases. The CDR3 totals 18 residues. CDR1 and CDR2 from the germline V gene are SEHNR and FQNEAQ (reference sequence). CDR3 coding DNA: TGTGCCAGCAGCCGCCCTTCCCCGGGACTAGCGGCGTTAGATACGCAGTATTTT. Residues: CASSRPSPGLAALDTQYF.

The V gene is TRBV7-9, the J gene TRBJ1-2, with 7 bases aligning to TRBD1. The V and J ends lost 5 bases and 7 bases, in that order; junction bases with no gene match: 13. From germline, CDR1 is SEHNR and CDR2 FQNEAQ (reference sequence). The length of the CDR3 is 15 residues. For the CDR3, the DNA is TGTGCCAGCAGCACCTTCGGTACAGGGGTCGGTGGCTACACCTTC. Its translation is CASSTFGTGVGGYTF.

This chain links TRBV6-4 with TRBJ2-1, with no clear D. The CDR3 runs to 13 residues. Germline assignment: CDR1 MRHNA and CDR2 SNTAGT. The V end lost 0 bases, the J end lost 8 bases, and 8 bases lay between the germline ends. CDR3 bases: TGTGCCAGCAGTGACTCGTATACGGATGAGCAGTTCTTC. Translation gives CASSDSYTDEQFF.

The chain has TRBV10-3 and TRBJ2-5; perhaps TRBD1 as D (6 bases). The CDR3 is made up of 13 amino acids. Trimming pared 6 bases from V and 5 bases from J, leaving 13 bases between. CDR1 and CDR2 (germline): ENHRY, SYGVKD. CDR3 amino acids: CAISRDMLETQYF. CDR3 DNA: TGTGCCATCAGCCGGGACATGTTGGAGACCCAGTACTTC.

The CDR3 sequence: CAISPGGEPQPQHF. CDR3 in DNA: TGTGCCATCAGTCCAGGGGGCGAGCCTCAGCCCCAGCATTTT. This chain uses TRBV10-3 with TRBJ1-5; 8 bases are a match to TRBD1. Germline assignment: CDR1 ENHRY and CDR2 SYGVKD. Unmatched junction bases numbered 6, after V lost 5 bases and J lost 6 bases. The CDR3 extends over 14 amino acids.

The rearrangement links TRBV2 to TRBJ1-5; tentatively, D is TRBD1 (5 bases). Germline V gene data show CDR1 as SNHLY and CDR2 as FYNNEI. V dropped 5 bases and J dropped 2 bases, with 10 bases sitting between them. CDR3 length: 14 residues. The CDR3 region is CASSIGVGNQPQHF. As DNA, the CDR3 is TGTGCCAGCAGTATAGGGGTTGGCAATCAGCCCCAGCATTTT.

The chain combines TRBV21-1 with TRBJ1-5; the listed D gene, TRBD1, was not tested against the DNA. TRBV21-1 is noted as a pseudogene. The CDR3 is 19 amino acids. The CDR3 loop reads CASSNRRSRAKTGNQPQHF. In nucleotides, the CDR3 is TGTGCCAGCAGCAACCGCCGGAGCAGGGCCAAAACGGGCAATCAGCCCCAGCATTTT.